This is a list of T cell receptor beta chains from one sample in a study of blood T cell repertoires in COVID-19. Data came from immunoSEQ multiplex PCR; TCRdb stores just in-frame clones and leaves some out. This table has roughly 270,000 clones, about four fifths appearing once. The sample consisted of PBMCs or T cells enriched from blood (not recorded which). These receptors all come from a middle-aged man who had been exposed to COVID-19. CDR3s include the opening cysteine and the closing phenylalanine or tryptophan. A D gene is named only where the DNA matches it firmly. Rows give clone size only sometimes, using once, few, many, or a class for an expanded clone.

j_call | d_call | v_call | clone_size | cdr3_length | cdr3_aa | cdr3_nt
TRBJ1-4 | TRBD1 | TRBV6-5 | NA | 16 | CASSYSDRALGEKLFF | TGTGCCAGCAGTTACTCCGACAGGGCCTTAGGCGAAAAACTGTTTTTT
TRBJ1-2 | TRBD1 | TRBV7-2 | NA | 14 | CASSQGQADYGYTF | TGTGCCAGCAGCCAAGGACAGGCGGACTATGGCTACACCTTC
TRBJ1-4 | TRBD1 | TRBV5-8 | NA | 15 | CASSPPTGLREKLFF | TGTGCCAGCAGCCCACCGACAGGGTTACGGGAAAAACTGTTTTTT
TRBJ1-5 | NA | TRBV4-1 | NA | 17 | CASSQESRQGSGQPQHF | TGCGCCAGCAGCCAAGAATCCCGGCAGGGGTCGGGTCAGCCCCAGCATTTT
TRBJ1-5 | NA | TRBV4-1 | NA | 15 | CASSQLSGLNQPQHF | TGCGCCAGCAGCCAATTGTCGGGACTAAATCAGCCCCAGCATTTT
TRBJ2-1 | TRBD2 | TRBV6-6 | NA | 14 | CAITSGLAKYEQFF | TGTGCCATCACCTCAGGACTAGCGAAGTATGAGCAGTTCTTC
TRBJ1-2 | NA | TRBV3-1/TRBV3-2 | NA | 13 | CASSQAPNYGYTF | TGTGCCAGCAGCCAAGCCCCAAACTATGGCTACACCTTC
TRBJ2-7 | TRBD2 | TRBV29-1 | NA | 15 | CSVDGGLAGTYEQYF | TGCAGCGTTGACGGGGGACTAGCGGGTACCTACGAGCAGTACTTC
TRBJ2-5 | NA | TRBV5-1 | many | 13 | CASSLGRGKTQYF | TGCGCCAGCAGCTTAGGCAGGGGAAAGACCCAGTACTTC
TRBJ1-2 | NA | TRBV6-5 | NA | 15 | CASSQPGLQGYGYTF | TGTGCCAGCAGTCAACCGGGACTGCAAGGCTATGGCTACACCTTC
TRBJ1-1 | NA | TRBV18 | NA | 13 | CASSRGGGTEAFF | TGTGCCAGCTCGAGAGGAGGAGGGACTGAAGCTTTCTTT
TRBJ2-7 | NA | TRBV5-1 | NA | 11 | CASRLEYEQYF | TGCGCCAGCAGACTAGAATACGAGCAGTACTTC
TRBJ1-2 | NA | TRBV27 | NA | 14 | CASTTMREGYGYTF | TGTGCCAGCACTACGATGCGGGAGGGCTATGGCTACACCTTC
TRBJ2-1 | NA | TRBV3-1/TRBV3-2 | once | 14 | CASSQDSRQGPRFF | TGTGCCAGCAGCCAAGATAGTAGGCAGGGTCCTCGTTTCTTC
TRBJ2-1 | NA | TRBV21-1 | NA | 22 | CASSTPPPVAGGSVCRDNEQFF | NA
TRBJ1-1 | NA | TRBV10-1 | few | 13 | CASSGLPGTEAFF | TGCGCCAGCAGTGGCCTCCCGGGCACTGAAGCTTTCTTT
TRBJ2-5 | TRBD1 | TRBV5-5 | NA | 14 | CASTWETGKETQYF | TGTGCCAGCACCTGGGAGACAGGGAAAGAGACCCAGTACTTC
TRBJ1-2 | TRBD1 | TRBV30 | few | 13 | CAWRGQDRDGYTF | TGTGCCTGGAGGGGACAGGACCGCGATGGCTACACCTTC
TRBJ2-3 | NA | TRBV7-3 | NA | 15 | CASSQVWGGTDTQYF | TGTGCCAGCAGCCAAGTATGGGGGGGCACAGATACGCAGTATTTT
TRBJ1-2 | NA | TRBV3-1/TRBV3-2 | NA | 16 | CASSQDTKGFNYGYTF | TGTGCCAGCAGCCAAGATACTAAGGGGTTTAACTATGGCTACACCTTC
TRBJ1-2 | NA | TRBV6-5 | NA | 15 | CASSLSGQIRTGYTF | TGTGCCAGCAGTCTCTCCGGACAGATACGGACCGGCTACACCTTC
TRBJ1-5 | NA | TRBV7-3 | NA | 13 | CASSSQAGQPQHF | TGTGCCAGCAGCTCCCAGGCAGGTCAGCCCCAGCATTTT
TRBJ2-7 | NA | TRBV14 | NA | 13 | CASSQGAALEQYF | TGTGCCAGCAGCCAGGGGGCAGCGCTCGAGCAGTACTTC
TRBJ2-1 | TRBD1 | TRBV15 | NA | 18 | CATSRDLDRPSSYNEQFF | TGTGCCACCAGCAGAGATCTGGACAGGCCCAGCTCCTACAATGAGCAGTTCTTC
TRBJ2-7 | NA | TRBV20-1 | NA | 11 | CSAGSSYEQYF | TGCAGTGCTGGGTCTAGCTACGAGCAGTACTTC
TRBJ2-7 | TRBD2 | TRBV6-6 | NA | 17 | CASSRTSGLLISYEQYF | TGTGCCAGCAGTCGGACTAGCGGCCTTCTAATCTCCTACGAGCAGTACTTC
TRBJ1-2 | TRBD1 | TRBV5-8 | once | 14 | CASSPRTGNYGYTF | TGTGCCAGCAGCCCCCGGACAGGGAACTATGGCTACACCTTC
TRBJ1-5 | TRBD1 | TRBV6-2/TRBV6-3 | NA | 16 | CASSYSTGGGFQPQHF | TGTGCCAGCAGTTACTCGACAGGGGGCGGGTTTCAGCCCCAGCATTTT
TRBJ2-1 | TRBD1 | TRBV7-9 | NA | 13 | CASSAPTGDEQFF | TGTGCCAGCAGCGCGCCGACAGGGGATGAGCAGTTCTTC
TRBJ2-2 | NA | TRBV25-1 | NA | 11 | CASSVGVELFF | TGTGCCAGCAGTGTGGGCGTGGAGCTGTTTTTT
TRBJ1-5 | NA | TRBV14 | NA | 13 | CASSAQAYQPQHF | TGTGCCAGCAGCGCACAGGCATATCAGCCCCAGCATTTT